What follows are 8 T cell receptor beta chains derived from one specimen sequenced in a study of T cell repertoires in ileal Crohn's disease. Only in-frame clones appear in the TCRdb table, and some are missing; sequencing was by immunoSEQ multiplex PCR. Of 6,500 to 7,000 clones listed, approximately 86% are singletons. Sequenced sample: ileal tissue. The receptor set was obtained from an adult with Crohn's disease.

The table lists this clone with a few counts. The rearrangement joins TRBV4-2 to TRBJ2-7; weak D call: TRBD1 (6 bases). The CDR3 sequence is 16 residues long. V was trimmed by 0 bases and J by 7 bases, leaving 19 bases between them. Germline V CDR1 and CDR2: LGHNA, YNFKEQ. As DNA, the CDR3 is TGTGCCAGCAGCCAAGATGGCGCCGGGACACCCTCGGAGCAGTACTTC. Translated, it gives CASSQDGAGTPSEQYF.

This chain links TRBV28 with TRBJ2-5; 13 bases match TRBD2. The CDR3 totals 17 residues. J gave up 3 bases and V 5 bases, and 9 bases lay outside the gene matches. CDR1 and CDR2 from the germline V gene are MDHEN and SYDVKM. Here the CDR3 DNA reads TGTGCCAGCAGTCCGTTGACTAGCGGGGGGAAGGAAGAGACCCAGTACTTC. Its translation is CASSPLTSGGKEETQYF.

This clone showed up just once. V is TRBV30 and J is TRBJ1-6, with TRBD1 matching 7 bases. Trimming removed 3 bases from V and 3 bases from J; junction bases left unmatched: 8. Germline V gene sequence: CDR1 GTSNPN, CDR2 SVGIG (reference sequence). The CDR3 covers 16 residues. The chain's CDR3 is CAWRDTGVGYNSPLHF. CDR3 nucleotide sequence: TGTGCCTGGAGGGATACAGGGGTGGGCTATAATTCACCCCTCCACTTT.

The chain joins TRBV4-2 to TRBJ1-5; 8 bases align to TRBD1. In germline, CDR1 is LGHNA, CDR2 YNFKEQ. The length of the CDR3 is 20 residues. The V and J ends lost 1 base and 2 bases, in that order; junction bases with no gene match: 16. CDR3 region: CASSQGNRQGMREGNQPQHF. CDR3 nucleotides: TGTGCCAGCAGCCAAGGTAACCGACAGGGGATGAGGGAAGGCAATCAGCCCCAGCATTTT.

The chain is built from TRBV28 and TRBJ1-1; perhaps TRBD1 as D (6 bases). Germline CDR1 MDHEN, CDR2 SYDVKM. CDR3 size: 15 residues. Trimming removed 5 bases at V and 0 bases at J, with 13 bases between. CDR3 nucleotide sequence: TGTGCCAGCAGTATTCAACAGGGACTGAACACTGAAGCTTTCTTT. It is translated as CASSIQQGLNTEAFF. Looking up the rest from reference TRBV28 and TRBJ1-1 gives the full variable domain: DVKVTQSSRYLVKRTGEKVFLECVQDMDHENMFWYRQDPGLGLRLIYFSYDVKMKEKGDIPEGYSVSREKKERFSLILESASTNQTSMYLCASSIQQGLNTEAFFGQGTRLTVV.

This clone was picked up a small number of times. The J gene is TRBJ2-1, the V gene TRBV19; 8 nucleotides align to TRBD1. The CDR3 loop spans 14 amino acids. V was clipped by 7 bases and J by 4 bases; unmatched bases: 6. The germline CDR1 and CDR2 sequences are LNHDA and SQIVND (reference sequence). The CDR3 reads CASNNRGLYNEQFF. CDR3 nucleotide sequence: TGTGCCAGTAATAACAGGGGGTTATACAATGAGCAGTTCTTC.

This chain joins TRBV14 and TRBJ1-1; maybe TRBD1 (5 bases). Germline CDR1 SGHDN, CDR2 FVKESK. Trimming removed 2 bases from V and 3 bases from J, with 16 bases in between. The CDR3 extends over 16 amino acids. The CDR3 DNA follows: TGTGCCAGCAGCCAACCCGGGTGGGGGGAGGACACTGAAGCTTTCTTT. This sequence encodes CASSQPGWGEDTEAFF.

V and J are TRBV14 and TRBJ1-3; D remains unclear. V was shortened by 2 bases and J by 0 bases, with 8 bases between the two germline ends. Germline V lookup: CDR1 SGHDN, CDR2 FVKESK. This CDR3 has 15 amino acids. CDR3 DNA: TGTGCCAGCAGCCAACGCCAGAACTCTGGAAACACCATATATTTT. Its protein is CASSQRQNSGNTIYF.